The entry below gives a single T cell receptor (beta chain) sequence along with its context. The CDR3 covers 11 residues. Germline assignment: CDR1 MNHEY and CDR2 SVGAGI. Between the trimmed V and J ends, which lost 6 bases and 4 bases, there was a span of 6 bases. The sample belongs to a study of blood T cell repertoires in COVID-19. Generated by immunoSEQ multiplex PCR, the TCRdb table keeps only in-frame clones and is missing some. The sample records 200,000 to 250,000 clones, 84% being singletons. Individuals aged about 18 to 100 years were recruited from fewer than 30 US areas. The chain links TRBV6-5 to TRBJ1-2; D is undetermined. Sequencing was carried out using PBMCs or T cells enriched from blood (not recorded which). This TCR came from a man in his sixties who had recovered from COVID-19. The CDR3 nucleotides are TGTGCCAGCAGCCGGGGCTATGGCTACACCTTC. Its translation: CASSRGYGYTF.